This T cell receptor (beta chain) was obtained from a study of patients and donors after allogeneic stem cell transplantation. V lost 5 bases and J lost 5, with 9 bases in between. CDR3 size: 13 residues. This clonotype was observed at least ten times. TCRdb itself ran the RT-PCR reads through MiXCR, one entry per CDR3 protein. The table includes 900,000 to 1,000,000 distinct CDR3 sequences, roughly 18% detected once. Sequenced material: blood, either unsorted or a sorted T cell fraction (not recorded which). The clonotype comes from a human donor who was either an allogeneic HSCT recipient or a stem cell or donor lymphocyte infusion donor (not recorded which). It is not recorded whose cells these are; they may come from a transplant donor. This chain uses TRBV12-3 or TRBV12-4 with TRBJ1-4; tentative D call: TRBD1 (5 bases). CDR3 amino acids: CASSPAGNEKLFF. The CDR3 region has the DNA TGTGCCAGCAGTCCCGCAGGGAATGAAAAACTGTTTTTT.